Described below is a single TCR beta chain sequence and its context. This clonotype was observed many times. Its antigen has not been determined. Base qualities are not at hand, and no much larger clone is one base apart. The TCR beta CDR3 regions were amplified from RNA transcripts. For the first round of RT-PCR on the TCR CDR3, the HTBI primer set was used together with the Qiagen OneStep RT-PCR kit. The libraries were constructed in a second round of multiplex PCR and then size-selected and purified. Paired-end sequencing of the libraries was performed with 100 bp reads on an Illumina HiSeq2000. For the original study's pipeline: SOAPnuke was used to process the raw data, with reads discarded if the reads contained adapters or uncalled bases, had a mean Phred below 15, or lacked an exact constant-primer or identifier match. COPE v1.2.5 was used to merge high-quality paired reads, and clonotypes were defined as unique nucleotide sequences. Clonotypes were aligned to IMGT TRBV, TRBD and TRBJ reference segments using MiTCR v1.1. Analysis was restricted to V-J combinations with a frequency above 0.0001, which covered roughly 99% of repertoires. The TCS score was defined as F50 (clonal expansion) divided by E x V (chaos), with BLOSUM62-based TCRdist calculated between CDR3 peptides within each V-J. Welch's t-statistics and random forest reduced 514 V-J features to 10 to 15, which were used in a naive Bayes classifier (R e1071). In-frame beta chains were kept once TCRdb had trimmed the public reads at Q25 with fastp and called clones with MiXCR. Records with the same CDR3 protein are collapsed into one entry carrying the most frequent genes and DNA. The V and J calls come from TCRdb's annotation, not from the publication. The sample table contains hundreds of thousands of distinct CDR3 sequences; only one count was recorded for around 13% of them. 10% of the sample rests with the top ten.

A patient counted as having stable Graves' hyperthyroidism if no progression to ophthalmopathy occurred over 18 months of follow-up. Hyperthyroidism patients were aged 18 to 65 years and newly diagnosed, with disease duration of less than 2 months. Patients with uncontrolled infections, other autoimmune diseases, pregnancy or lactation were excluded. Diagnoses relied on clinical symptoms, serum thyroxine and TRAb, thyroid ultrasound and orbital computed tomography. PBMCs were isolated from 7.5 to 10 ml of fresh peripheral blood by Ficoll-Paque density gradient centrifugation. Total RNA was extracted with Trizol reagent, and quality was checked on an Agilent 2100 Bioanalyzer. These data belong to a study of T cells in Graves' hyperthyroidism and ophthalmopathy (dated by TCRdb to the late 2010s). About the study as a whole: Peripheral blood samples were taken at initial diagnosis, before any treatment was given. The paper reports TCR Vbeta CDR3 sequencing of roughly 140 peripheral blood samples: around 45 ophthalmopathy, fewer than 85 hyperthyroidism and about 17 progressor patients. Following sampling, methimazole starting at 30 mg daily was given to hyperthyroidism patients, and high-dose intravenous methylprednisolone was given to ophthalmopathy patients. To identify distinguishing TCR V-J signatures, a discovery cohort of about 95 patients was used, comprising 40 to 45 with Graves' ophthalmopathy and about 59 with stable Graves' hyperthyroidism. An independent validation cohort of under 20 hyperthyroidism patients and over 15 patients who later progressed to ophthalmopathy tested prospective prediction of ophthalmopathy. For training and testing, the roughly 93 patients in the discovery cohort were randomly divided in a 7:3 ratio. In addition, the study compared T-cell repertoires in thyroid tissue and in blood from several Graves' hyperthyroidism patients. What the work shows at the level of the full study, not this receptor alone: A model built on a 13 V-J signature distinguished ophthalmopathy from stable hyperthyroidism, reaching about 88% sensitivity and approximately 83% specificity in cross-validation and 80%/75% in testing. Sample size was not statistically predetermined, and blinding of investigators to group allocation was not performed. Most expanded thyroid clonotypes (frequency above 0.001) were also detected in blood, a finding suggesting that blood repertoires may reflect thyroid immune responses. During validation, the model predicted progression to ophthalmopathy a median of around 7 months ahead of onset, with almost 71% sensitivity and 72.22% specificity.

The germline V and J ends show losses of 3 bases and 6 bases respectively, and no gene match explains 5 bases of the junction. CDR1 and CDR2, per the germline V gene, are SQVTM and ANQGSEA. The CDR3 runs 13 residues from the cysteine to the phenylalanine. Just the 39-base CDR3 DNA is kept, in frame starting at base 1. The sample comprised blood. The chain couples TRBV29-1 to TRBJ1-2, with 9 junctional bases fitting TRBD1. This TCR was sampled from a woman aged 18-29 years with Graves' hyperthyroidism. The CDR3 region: CSVDRTGAHGYTF. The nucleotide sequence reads TGCAGCGTTGATAGGACAGGGGCACATGGCTACACCTTC. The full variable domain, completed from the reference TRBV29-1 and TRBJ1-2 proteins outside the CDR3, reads SAVISQKPSRDICQRGTSLTIQCQVDSQVTMMFWYRQQPGQSLTLIATANQGSEATYESGFVIDKFPISRPNLTFSTLTVSNMSPEDSSIYLCSVDRTGAHGYTFGSGTRLTVV.